These T cell receptor beta chains were read from a single sample in a study of T cells in Graves' hyperthyroidism and ophthalmopathy. MiXCR, run by TCRdb on the multiplex PCR reads, gives a single entry per CDR3 protein. The table lists approximately 260,000 distinct CDR3 sequences, about 16% of them singletons. The sequenced sample consisted of blood. All receptors come from a woman aged 45-65 years with Graves' hyperthyroidism that later progressed to Graves' ophthalmopathy. Each CDR3 is given with its conserved first and last residue. A clone size is listed for some rows: how often the clone was seen (once, few, many), or a class if it is expanded.

j_call v_call clone_size cdr3_aa
TRBJ2-3 TRBV3-1 many CASRPRDRVGGYTDTQYF
TRBJ1-6 TRBV20-1 NA CSARQGFDSPLHF
TRBJ2-3 TRBV4-2 NA CASSQDHQAASPTDTQYF
TRBJ1-2 TRBV5-1 many CASTRGDYGYTF
TRBJ2-1 TRBV4-2 once CASSQELAAYNEQFF
TRBJ2-1 TRBV28 many CASSFSFLALGGNEQFF
TRBJ2-4 TRBV20-1 NA CSARGPLTSENPLAKNIQYF
TRBJ1-2 TRBV3-1 many CASSQVIGGMGGYTF
TRBJ2-2 TRBV5-1 few CASRRVGTGLNAGELFF
TRBJ2-7 TRBV5-6 NA CASSFHGYEQYF
TRBJ1-5 TRBV19 many CASSIGPNQPQHF